Each of the 31 T cell receptor beta chains below was sequenced from the same sample in a study of early T cells in non-severe SARS-CoV-2 infection. TCRdb reprocessed the 5' RACE reads via MiXCR and lists one record per CDR3 protein. The sample holds roughly 45,000 distinct CDR3 sequences, 10% to 15% seen once. Sequenced: whole blood. The receptors come from an adult who was a healthcare worker with PCR-confirmed SARS-CoV-2 infection or an uninfected control (not recorded which).

This clonotype occurred a few times. The chain links TRBV9 to TRBJ2-3; possible D gene TRBD2, 5 bases. This CDR3 spans 13 amino acids. Germline V gene sequence: CDR1 SGDLS, CDR2 YYNGEE. Deletions cut 4 bases from V and 7 bases from J, with 13 bases between. CDR3 DNA: TGTGCCAGCAGCCCCGAGGGAGCTAATACGCAGTATTTT. Protein product: CASSPEGANTQYF.

The V gene is TRBV10-2, the J gene TRBJ2-5, with 13 bases fitting TRBD2. CDR1 is WSHSY and CDR2 is SAAADI in the germline V gene. This CDR3 is 14 amino acids long. The ends lost 8 bases at V and 5 bases at J; junction bases unmatched: 5. The CDR3 region has the DNA TGCGCCAGCGGACTAGCGGGGGATCCTGAGACCCAGTACTTC. Translated: CASGLAGDPETQYF.

This clonotype was detected many times. V gene TRBV7-3 combines with J gene TRBJ2-3, with D perhaps TRBD2 (6 bases). Germline V gives CDR1 SGHTA, CDR2 FQGTGA. V lost 2 bases to trimming and J lost 2 bases, with 11 bases between them. This CDR3 contains 15 residues. Written as DNA, the CDR3 is TGTGCCAGCAGCTTAGGAGGGAAGCCCACAGATACGCAGTATTTT. Amino acid sequence: CASSLGGKPTDTQYF.

The chain carries TRBV28 and TRBJ2-1; the D is unclear. This CDR3 is 13 amino acids long. The germline CDR1 and CDR2 sequences are MDHEN and SYDVKM. V lost 2 bases, J lost 8 bases, and 10 bases lay in between. CDR3: CASSLRMDDEQFF. CDR3 nucleotide sequence: TGTGCCAGCAGTTTAAGAATGGACGATGAGCAGTTCTTC.

In this sample, this clonotype turned up a few times. The chain joins TRBV6-5 to TRBJ1-6; 10 positions agree with TRBD1. V lost 5 bases, J lost 1 base, and 2 bases stayed unmatched. The V gene's germline CDR1 is MNHEY and CDR2 SVGAGI. This CDR3 contains 16 residues. CDR3 in DNA: TGTGCCAGCAGTAGGGGACAGGGGTCCTATAATTCACCCCTCCACTTT. This encodes CASSRGQGSYNSPLHF.

This clonotype was detected many times. This rearrangement joins TRBV7-8 to TRBJ2-1, with D tentatively TRBD2 (6 bases). Trimming cost V 5 bases and J 4 bases, with 12 bases left between them. The germline gives CDR1 SGHVS, CDR2 FQNEAQ. This CDR3 has 14 amino acids. The CDR3 DNA reads TGTGCCAGCAGCCGGGACTTTACTTACAATGAGCAGTTCTTC. Amino acid sequence: CASSRDFTYNEQFF.

This clonotype was recorded many times. The V and J genes are TRBV6-5 and TRBJ2-7; a weak D match, TRBD1 (5 bases). The germline gives CDR1 MNHEY, CDR2 SVGAGI. The CDR3 has 15 amino acids. V lost 5 bases to trimming and J lost 3 bases, with 17 bases between them. The DNA of the CDR3 is TGTGCCAGCAGTAGCGAGACAGAGACGATCTACGAGCAGTACTTC. Its translation is CASSSETETIYEQYF.

The CDR3 region has the DNA TGCAGTGCTTATCGACAGGATAGAGGCACCGGGGAGCTGTTTTTT. Residues: CSAYRQDRGTGELFF. The rearrangement links TRBV20-1 to TRBJ2-2, with a possible D match to TRBD1 (6 bases). CDR3 length: 15 residues. CDR1 DFQATT and CDR2 SNEGSKA come from the germline V gene (reference sequence). V dropped 5 bases and J dropped 4 bases, with 17 bases sitting between them.

This clonotype was counted a few times. The CDR3 nucleotides read TGTGCCAGCAGCAGTGGGGACAGGATAACAGATACGCAGTATTTT. Protein: CASSSGDRITDTQYF. The rearrangement uses TRBV25-1 and TRBJ2-3; 8 positions agree with TRBD1. Germline-derived CDR1 and CDR2 are MGHDK and SYGVNS. V trimming: 6 bases; J trimming: 3 bases; junction bases outside the gene matches: 8. CDR3 length equals 15 residues.

This clonotype was recorded at least ten times. V is TRBV7-9 and J is TRBJ2-7; 7 nucleotides align to TRBD1. This CDR3 is built from 17 residues. After removal of 0 bases from V and 6 bases from J, the junction contained 14 bases not matched to a gene. Germline V lookup: CDR1 SEHNR, CDR2 FQNEAQ (reference sequence). CDR3 DNA: TGTGCCAGCAGCTTAGCGATTGGCCTGGGACAGAGTCGCGAGCAGTACTTC. Its translation is CASSLAIGLGQSREQYF.

This clonotype showed up just a few times. The chain joins TRBV5-6 to TRBJ1-5; D might be TRBD1 (5 bases). CDR1 is SGHDT and CDR2 is YYEEEE in the germline V gene. Deletions cut 2 bases from V and 3 bases from J, with 12 bases between. The CDR3 totals 15 residues. For the CDR3, the DNA is TGTGCCAGCAGCTTAGGACAACTACTCAATCAGCCCCAGCATTTT. It translates to CASSLGQLLNQPQHF.

This chain connects TRBV9 to TRBJ1-4, with D possibly matching TRBD1 (5 bases). The V gene lost 2 bases and the J gene lost 4 bases, with 12 bases spanning the gap. The germline V gene encodes CDR1 SGDLS and CDR2 YYNGEE. The CDR3 spans 15 residues. Written as DNA, the CDR3 is TGTGCCAGCAGCGTCGCCCCAGGGAGTAATGAAAAACTGTTTTTT. Its protein product is CASSVAPGSNEKLFF.

The table lists this clonotype with many counts. The CDR3 loop is CASSFREEGEQFF. The CDR3 nucleotides read TGTGCCAGCAGCTTCCGGGAGGAGGGTGAGCAGTTCTTC. The rearrangement joins TRBV7-6 to TRBJ2-1, with TRBD2 matching 7 bases. The CDR3 contains 13 residues. The germline gives CDR1 SGHVS, CDR2 FNYEAQ. V trimming: 3 bases; J trimming: 9 bases; junction bases outside the gene matches: 5.

The V and J genes are TRBV20-1 and TRBJ2-1; possibly TRBD1 or TRBD2 for D (5 bases each). The V end was cut by 3 bases, the J end by 4 bases, with 13 bases between. Germline V gene sequence: CDR1 DFQATT, CDR2 SNEGSKA (reference sequence). The CDR3 extends over 14 amino acids. Here the CDR3 DNA reads TGCAGTGCTAGGGGGACCCCAACATACAATGAGCAGTTCTTC. Protein: CSARGTPTYNEQFF.

This clonotype was seen repeatedly, ten times or more. The gene calls are TRBV6-1 and TRBJ1-5; 8 bases match TRBD1. CDR1 is MNHNS and CDR2 is SASEGT in the germline V gene. Germline trimming cut 1 base from V and 7 bases from J; bases unmatched to any gene: 6. This CDR3 spans 15 amino acids. The CDR3 protein is CASSEDQGAVQPQHF. CDR3 DNA: TGTGCCAGCAGTGAAGACCAGGGGGCTGTCCAGCCCCAGCATTTT.

At least ten counts were recorded for this clonotype. This chain links TRBV7-8 with TRBJ2-1; 7 bases match TRBD2. The CDR3 is 13 amino acids. Germline V gene sequence: CDR1 SGHVS, CDR2 FQNEAQ. V gave up 8 bases and J gave up 8 bases; unmatched junction bases: 9. The CDR3 DNA reads TGTGCCAGCGGGAGGGCCGGTAGTTATGAGCAGTTCTTC. It is translated as CASGRAGSYEQFF.

The chain carries TRBV7-2 and TRBJ1-2; D is unresolved. V shed 4 bases and J shed 1 base, with 10 bases lying between them. CDR1 and CDR2 (germline): SGHTA, FQGNSA. The CDR3 runs to 14 residues. This CDR3 is CASSSSPVNYGYTF. Here the CDR3 DNA reads TGTGCCAGCAGCTCCTCCCCGGTTAACTATGGCTACACCTTC. Variable domain in full (rest from reference TRBV7-2 and TRBJ1-2): GAGVSQSPSNKVTEKGKDVELRCDPISGHTALYWYRQSLGQGLEFLIYFQGNSAPDKSGLPSDRFSAERTGGSVSTLTIQRTQQEDSAVYLCASSSSPVNYGYTFGSGTRLTVV.

The sample holds many counts of this clonotype. The gene calls are TRBV18 and TRBJ2-1, with D possibly being TRBD2 (6 bases). The V gene lost 2 bases and the J gene lost 6 bases, with 14 bases spanning the gap. Looked up from germline, CDR1 is KGHSH and CDR2 is LQKENI. This CDR3 has 15 amino acids. Here the CDR3 DNA reads TGTGCCAGCTCACCAGGGGGGAGATTCAGCAATGAGCAGTTCTTC. Translated, it gives CASSPGGRFSNEQFF.

The rearrangement uses TRBV5-1 and TRBJ2-3; the D is unclear. The germline V gene has CDR1 SGHRS and CDR2 YFSETQ. The CDR3 runs to 15 residues. V was shortened by 4 bases and J by 4 bases, with 16 bases between the two germline ends. CDR3 sequence reads: CASSVQPTDSDTQYF. The CDR3 DNA reads TGCGCCAGCAGCGTCCAACCGACCGACTCAGATACGCAGTATTTT.

Ten or more counts support this clonotype. The rearrangement uses TRBV13 and TRBJ2-1, with D tentatively TRBD1 (5 bases). Germline lookup yields CDR1 PRHDT and CDR2 FYEKMQ (reference sequence). CDR3 length: 14 amino acids. Trimming took off 7 bases at V and 8 bases at J, with 18 bases between the two ends. The CDR3 spells CASKPALGVYEQFF. CDR3 DNA sequence: TGTGCCAGCAAACCCGCCTTAGGGGTATATGAGCAGTTCTTC.

This clonotype was detected ten times or more. The rearrangement uses TRBV3-1 and TRBJ2-7; D might be TRBD1 (6 bases). CDR1 and CDR2 from the germline V gene are LGHDT and YNNKEL (reference sequence). V lost 3 bases, J lost 6 bases, and 18 bases lay in between. The CDR3 sequence is 15 residues long. CDR3 nucleotides: TGTGCCAGCAGCCAGCCTGTAGGGACATACGTCGAGCAGTACTTC. This translates into CASSQPVGTYVEQYF.

This clonotype came up a few times. This chain connects TRBV27 to TRBJ2-7; D is possibly TRBD2 (6 bases). Germline CDR1 and CDR2: MNHEY and SMNVEV (reference sequence). V lost 3 bases to trimming and J lost 4 bases, with 10 bases between them. This CDR3 region has 13 residues. The DNA of the CDR3 is TGTGCCAGCAGTTTTGTGGGGGGATACGAGCAGTACTTC. This codes for CASSFVGGYEQYF.

This clonotype occurred a few times. The V call is TRBV3-1, the J call TRBJ1-2; D gene uncertain. V was clipped by 1 base and J by 8 bases, with 11 bases between them. Germline lookup yields CDR1 LGHDT and CDR2 YNNKEL (reference sequence). The CDR3 length is 13 residues. CDR3 region: CASSQVTAEGYTF. Written as DNA, the CDR3 is TGTGCCAGCAGCCAAGTCACAGCGGAAGGCTACACCTTC.

This clonotype was observed many times. This sequence joins TRBV27 and TRBJ1-5; D is unclear. This CDR3 region has 16 residues. CDR1 and CDR2 (germline): MNHEY, SMNVEV (reference sequence). V lost 4 bases to trimming and J lost 1 base, with 14 bases between them. CDR3: CASSSLVGGSNQPQHF. The DNA for the CDR3 is TGTGCCAGCAGTTCCTTGGTTGGCGGGAGCAATCAGCCCCAGCATTTT.

The chain combines TRBV12-3 or TRBV12-4 with TRBJ2-1; the D gene is possibly TRBD1 (6 bases). This CDR3 has 16 residues. Trimming shortened V by 8 bases and J by 0 bases, and 17 bases separated the two germline ends. For the CDR3, the DNA is TGTGCCAGCTTAATCCAGGGGTCGAGCTCCTACAATGAGCAGTTCTTC. As protein: CASLIQGSSSYNEQFF.

This clonotype came up many times. This chain uses TRBV9 with TRBJ1-3; tentative D call: TRBD1 (5 bases). Trimming removed 2 bases from V and 4 bases from J, with 10 bases in between. The CDR3 is 14 amino acids. The germline V gene encodes CDR1 SGDLS and CDR2 YYNGEE. The CDR3 spells CASSVTVAGNTIYF. The CDR3 bases are TGTGCCAGCAGCGTGACAGTAGCCGGAAACACCATATATTTT. The whole variable domain, filled in from reference TRBV9 and TRBJ1-3, reads DSGVTQTPKHLITATGQRVTLRCSPRSGDLSVYWYQQSLDQGLQFLIQYYNGEERAKGNILERFSAQQFPDLHSELNLSSLELGDSALYFCASSVTVAGNTIYFGEGSWLTVV.

In this sample, this clonotype turned up many times. The gene calls are TRBV24-1 and TRBJ2-1; D is unclear. Trimming left V 3 bases short and J 11 bases short, with 13 bases between. CDR1 is KGHDR, CDR2 SFDVKD, per germline. The CDR3 runs 13 residues. CDR3 loop: CATSDQLFGKQFF. The CDR3 coding sequence is TGTGCCACCAGTGATCAACTATTTGGCAAGCAGTTCTTC.

This rearrangement joins TRBV20-1 to TRBJ1-2; D might be TRBD1 (6 bases). In germline, CDR1 is DFQATT, CDR2 SNEGSKA (reference sequence). The CDR3 is made up of 16 amino acids. The ends were cut back, 1 base at V and 6 bases at J, with 21 bases in the middle. The CDR3 coding sequence is TGCAGTGCTAGAGGCTCGCTTCAGGGGATTAGGGATGGCTACACCTTC. It yields the protein CSARGSLQGIRDGYTF.

This clonotype showed up many times. This chain uses TRBV6-1 with TRBJ2-3, with 13 bases identical to TRBD2. There are 17 residues in the CDR3. The germline CDR1 and CDR2 sequences are MNHNS and SASEGT. The V and J ends lost 2 bases and 10 bases, in that order; junction bases with no gene match: 12. For the CDR3, the DNA is TGTGCCAGCAGTGAAAGGGCCCCCGGGACTAGCGGGACCGCGCAGTATTTT. It is translated as CASSERAPGTSGTAQYF.

This clonotype was observed a handful of times. This chain connects TRBV15 to TRBJ1-4, with TRBD1 as a possible D gene (5 bases). Germline V gene lookup returns CDR1 LNHNV and CDR2 YYDKDF (reference sequence). The CDR3 is made up of 13 amino acids. Trimming cost V 5 bases and J 5 bases, with 9 bases left between them. CDR3 sequence (DNA): TGTGCCACCAGCCGGGACTTCAATGAAAAACTGTTTTTT. Its protein is CATSRDFNEKLFF. Based on the CDR3 plus reference TRBV15 and TRBJ1-4, the full variable domain is DAMVIQNPRYQVTQFGKPVTLSCSQTLNHNVMYWYQQKSSQAPKLLFHYYDKDFNNEADTPDNFQSRRPNTSFCFLDIRSPGLGDTAMYLCATSRDFNEKLFFGSGTQLSVL.

The chain has TRBV11-2 and TRBJ1-6; D is ambiguous. Germline V gene data show CDR1 as SGHAT and CDR2 as FQNNGV. V lost 0 bases and J 10 bases, leaving 7 bases between the germline ends. This CDR3 comprises 13 residues. CDR3: CASSLELWSPLHF. The CDR3 DNA reads TGTGCCAGCAGCTTAGAGTTGTGGTCACCCCTCCACTTT.